This is a list of T cell receptor beta chains from one sample in a study of blood T cells in healthy people across ages. TCRdb reprocessed the 5' RACE reads with MiXCR, giving one entry per CDR3 protein. In the table there are some 640,000 distinct CDR3 sequences, less than 35% of which are singletons. The sample taken for sequencing was blood. These receptors came from a woman at least 80 years old in good health. The CDR3 runs from the conserved cysteine through the conserved F or W.

CDR3aa | len | v_gene
CASSLTSGTGELFF | 14 | TRBV7-3
CAISPGTGGADTQYF | 15 | TRBV10-3
CASSLLAGRGETQYF | 15 | TRBV7-3
CASSQDLAGGNTIYF | 15 | TRBV4-2
CASSPRDGQGTGTF | 14 | TRBV12-3/TRBV12-4
CASSLVGREGETQYF | 15 | TRBV7-2
CASSSSSGGATDTQYF | 16 | TRBV5-1
CASTRGGATDTQYF | 14 | TRBV5-1
CASRREGSNQPQHF | 14 | TRBV7-9
CASSFKRGRNQPQHF | 15 | TRBV5-6
CASNSPIGETQYF | 13 | TRBV7-8
CASSLTSVSGNTIYF | 15 | TRBV12-3/TRBV12-4
CASSSRQGNPFNYGYTF | 17 | TRBV2
CASSFGQGNQPQDF | 14 | TRBV12-3/TRBV12-4
CASSLGGRLAKNIQYF | 16 | TRBV7-4
CATKGGGGANVLTF | 14 | TRBV5-1
CASNPRSGQGALSSGANVLPF | 21 | TRBV5-1
CASSLVGNMNTGELFF | 16 | TRBV5-1
CASSFRTGGRTGELFF | 16 | TRBV19
CASRGGRPNTDTQYF | 15 | TRBV6-6
CASSSQGGLDSYNEQFF | 17 | TRBV9
CASSLVVGTGQGGYTF | 16 | TRBV5-1
CASSTGLLLEEQYF | 14 | TRBV19
CASSYRTDSPLHF | 13 | TRBV6-5
CSVSQGPNNEQFF | 13 | TRBV29-1
CASELAGSQETQYF | 14 | TRBV30
CARKGGANQPQHF | 13 | TRBV19
CATSDPTRYNEQFF | 14 | TRBV24-1